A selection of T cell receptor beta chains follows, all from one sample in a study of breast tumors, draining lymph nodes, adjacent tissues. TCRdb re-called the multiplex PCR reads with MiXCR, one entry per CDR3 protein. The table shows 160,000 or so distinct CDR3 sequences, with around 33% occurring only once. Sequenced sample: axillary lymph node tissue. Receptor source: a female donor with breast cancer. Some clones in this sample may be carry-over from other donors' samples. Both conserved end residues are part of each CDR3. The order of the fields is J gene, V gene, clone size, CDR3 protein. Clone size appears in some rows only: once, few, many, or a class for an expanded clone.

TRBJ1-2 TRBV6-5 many CASSGRGYGYTF
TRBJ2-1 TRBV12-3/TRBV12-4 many CASREVLAAYNEQFF
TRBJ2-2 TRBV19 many CASSIGKTTGELFF
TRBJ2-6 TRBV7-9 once CASSSREITEAF
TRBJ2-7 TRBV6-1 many CASNSQGTHEQYF
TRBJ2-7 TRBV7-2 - CASSSQTSGHF
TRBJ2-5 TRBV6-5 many CASSHSLWETQYF
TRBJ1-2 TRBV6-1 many CASSERGGVRGEYYGYTF
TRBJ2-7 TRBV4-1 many CASAKDRLDSYEQYF
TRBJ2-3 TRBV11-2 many CAIARVFTDTQYF
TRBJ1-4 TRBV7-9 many CASSSYLQGHEKLFF
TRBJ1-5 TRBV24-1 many CATSDPPGQPQHF
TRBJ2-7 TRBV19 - CASSIKSEGSYEQYF
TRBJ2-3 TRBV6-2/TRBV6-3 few CASRLSGSTDTQYF
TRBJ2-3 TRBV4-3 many CASSQDARAPSTDTQYF
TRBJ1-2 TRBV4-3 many CASSQKVDTYYGYTF
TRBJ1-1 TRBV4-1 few CASSQDTLNTEAFF
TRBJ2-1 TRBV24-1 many CATSVASGGNEQFF
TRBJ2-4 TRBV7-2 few CASSLVGGGDIQYF
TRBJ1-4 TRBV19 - CASSIDGGGPERLFF
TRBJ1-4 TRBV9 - CASGVGGRRKTEKLFF
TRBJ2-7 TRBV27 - CASSGGESGLKQYF
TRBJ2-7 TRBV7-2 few CASSLELGGAYEQHF
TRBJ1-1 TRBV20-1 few CSASQWSTEAFF
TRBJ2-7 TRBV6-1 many CASIFNTYEQYF
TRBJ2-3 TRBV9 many CASSVVAGVRTDTQYF
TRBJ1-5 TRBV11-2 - CASSRVGSLNTEAFFGQGNQPQHF
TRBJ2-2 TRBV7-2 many CASSANRVGGELFF
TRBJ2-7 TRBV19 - CASSISGSSYNEQYF
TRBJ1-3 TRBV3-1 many CASSHLGHKSSGNTIYF
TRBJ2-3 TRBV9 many CASSIRDVGSDTQYF
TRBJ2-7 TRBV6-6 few CASRWTDEQYF
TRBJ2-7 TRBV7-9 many CASSPEGAPEQYF
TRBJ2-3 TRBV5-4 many CASSLWGGGTDTQYF
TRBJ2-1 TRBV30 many CASTTSRLAGPNEQFF